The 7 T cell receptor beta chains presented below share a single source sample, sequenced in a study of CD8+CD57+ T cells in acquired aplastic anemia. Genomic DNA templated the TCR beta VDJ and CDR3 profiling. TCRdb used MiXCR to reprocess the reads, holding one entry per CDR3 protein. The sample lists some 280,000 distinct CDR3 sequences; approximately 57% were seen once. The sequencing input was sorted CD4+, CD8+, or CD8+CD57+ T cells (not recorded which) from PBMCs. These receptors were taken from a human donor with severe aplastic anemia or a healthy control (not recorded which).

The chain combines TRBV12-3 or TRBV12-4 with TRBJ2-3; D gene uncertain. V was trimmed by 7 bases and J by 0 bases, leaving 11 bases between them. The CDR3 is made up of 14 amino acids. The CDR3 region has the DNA TGTGCCAGCATCTCCAGCGAGAGCACAGATACGCAGTATTTT. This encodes CASISSESTDTQYF.

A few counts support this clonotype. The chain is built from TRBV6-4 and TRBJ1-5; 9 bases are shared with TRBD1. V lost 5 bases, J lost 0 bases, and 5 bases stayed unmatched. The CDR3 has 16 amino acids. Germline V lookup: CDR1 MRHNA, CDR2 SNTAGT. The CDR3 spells CASSRQGGDSNQPQHF. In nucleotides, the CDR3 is TGTGCCAGCAGTCGACAGGGGGGAGATAGCAATCAGCCCCAGCATTTT.

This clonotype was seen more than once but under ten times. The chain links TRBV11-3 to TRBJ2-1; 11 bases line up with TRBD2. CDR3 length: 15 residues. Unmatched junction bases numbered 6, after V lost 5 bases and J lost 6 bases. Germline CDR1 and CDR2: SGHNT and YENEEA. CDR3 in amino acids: CASSPLAGARNEQFF. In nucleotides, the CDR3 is TGTGCCAGCAGCCCACTAGCGGGAGCCCGCAATGAGCAGTTCTTC.

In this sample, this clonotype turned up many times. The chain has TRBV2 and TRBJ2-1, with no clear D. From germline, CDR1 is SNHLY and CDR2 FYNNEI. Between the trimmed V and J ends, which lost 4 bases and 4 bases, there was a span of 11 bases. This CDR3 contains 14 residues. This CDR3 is CASSVGVRYNEQFF. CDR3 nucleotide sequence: TGTGCCAGCAGTGTTGGGGTTCGGTACAATGAGCAGTTCTTC. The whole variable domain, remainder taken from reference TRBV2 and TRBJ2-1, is EPEVTQTPSHQVTQMGQEVILRCVPISNHLYFYWYRQILGQKVEFLVSFYNNEISEKSEIFDDQFSVERPDGSNFTLKIRSTKLEDSAMYFCASSVGVRYNEQFFGPGTRLTVL.

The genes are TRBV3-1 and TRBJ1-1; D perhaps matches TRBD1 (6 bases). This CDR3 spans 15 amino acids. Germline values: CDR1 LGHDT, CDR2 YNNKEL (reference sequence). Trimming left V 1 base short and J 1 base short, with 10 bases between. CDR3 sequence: CASSQAPGQNTEAFF. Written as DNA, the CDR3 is TGTGCCAGCAGCCAAGCCCCGGGACAGAACACTGAAGCTTTCTTT.

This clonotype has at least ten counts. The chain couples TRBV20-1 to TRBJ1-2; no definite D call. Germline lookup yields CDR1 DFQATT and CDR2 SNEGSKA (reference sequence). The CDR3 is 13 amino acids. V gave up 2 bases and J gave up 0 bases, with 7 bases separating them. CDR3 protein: CSARTDSNYGYTF. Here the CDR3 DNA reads TGCAGTGCTAGAACTGATTCTAACTATGGCTACACCTTC.

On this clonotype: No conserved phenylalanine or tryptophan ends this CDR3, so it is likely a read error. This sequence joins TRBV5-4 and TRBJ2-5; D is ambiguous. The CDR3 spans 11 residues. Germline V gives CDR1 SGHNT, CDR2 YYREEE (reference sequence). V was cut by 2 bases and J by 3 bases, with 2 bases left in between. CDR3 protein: CASSFEETQYL. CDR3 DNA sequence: TGTGCCAGCAGCTTCGAAGAGACCCAGTACCTC.